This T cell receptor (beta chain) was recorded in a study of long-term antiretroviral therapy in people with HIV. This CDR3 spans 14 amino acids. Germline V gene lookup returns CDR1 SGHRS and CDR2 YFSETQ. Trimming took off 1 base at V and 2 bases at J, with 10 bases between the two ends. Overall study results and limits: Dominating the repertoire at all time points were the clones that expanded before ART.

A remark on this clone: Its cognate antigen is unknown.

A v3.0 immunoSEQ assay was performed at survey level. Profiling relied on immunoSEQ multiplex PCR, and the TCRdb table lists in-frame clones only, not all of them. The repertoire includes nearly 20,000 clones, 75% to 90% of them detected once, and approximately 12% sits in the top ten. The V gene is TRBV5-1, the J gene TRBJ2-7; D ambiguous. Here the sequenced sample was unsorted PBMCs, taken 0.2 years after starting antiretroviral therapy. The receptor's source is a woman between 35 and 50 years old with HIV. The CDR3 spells CASSLSGSPYEQYF. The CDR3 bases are TGCGCCAGCAGCTTGTCGGGTTCCCCCTACGAGCAGTACTTC.